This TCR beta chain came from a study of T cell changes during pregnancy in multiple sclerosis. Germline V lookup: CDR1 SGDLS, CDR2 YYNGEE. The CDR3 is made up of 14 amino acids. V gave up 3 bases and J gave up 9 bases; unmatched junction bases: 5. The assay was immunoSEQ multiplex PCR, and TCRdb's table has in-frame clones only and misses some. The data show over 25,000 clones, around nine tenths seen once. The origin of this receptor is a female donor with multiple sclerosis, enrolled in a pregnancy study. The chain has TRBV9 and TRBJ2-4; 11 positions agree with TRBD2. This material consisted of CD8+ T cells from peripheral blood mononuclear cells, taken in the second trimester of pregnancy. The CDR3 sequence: CASSALAGGIIQYF. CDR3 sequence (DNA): TGTGCCAGCAGCGCTTTAGCGGGGGGGATCATTCAGTACTTC.